Detailed here is one T cell receptor (beta chain). Its matching antigen is unknown. The sample originates from a study of T cell repertoires in cytomegalovirus infection. The overall study: Signatures in public TCR beta sequences pointed to both CMV infection and matching HLA type.

MiXCR, run by TCRdb on the reads, gives a single entry per CDR3 protein. Of roughly 570,000 distinct CDR3 sequences in the sample, about 39% were seen once. Deletions cut 3 bases from V and 4 bases from J, with 12 bases between. Germline V CDR1 and CDR2: SGHAT, FQNNGV. There are 15 residues in the CDR3. This sample comprised cultured PBMCs, obtained from culture after CMV antigen stimulation. This receptor was identified in a human donor in good health (CMV status not recorded). Some clones in this sample may be carry-over from other donors' samples. The V gene is TRBV11-2, the J gene TRBJ1-4; the D gene is possibly TRBD1 (5 bases). CDR3 residues: CASSFGGGDNEKLFF. In nucleotides, the CDR3 is TGTGCCAGCAGCTTTGGTGGGGGGGATAATGAAAAACTGTTTTTT.